One T cell receptor (beta chain) is described in this entry. TCRdb's copy holds only in-frame clones and misses some; the assay was immunoSEQ multiplex PCR. The sample lists about 210,000 clones; 84% were seen once. This record belongs to a study of blood T cell repertoires in COVID-19. With 2 bases removed from V and 3 bases from J, the gap between germline ends came to 8 bases. Per germline, CDR1 MNHEY and CDR2 SVGEGT. There are 13 residues in the CDR3. Sequences were obtained from PBMCs or T cells enriched from blood (not recorded which). This receptor was identified in a woman aged 30 to 39 who had been exposed to COVID-19. The V call is TRBV6-2 or TRBV6-3, the J call TRBJ2-7; unclear D gene. The chain's CDR3 is CASSYHRNYEQYF. The CDR3 DNA is TGTGCCAGCAGTTACCACAGAAACTACGAGCAGTACTTC.